This T cell receptor beta chain was observed in a study of post-analysis software for immune sequencing data. Built from TCR beta cDNA, the libraries had unique molecular identifiers in them. TCRdb re-analysed the PCR reads in MiXCR, keeping a single row per CDR3 protein. The sample yields hundreds of thousands of distinct CDR3 sequences, roughly 30% seen once. As for this clonotype: Its ends do not fully match the called genes, so a read error is possible.

Sequencing used blood. The receptor's source is a girl aged 10 to 17 with multiple sclerosis.

This chain's CDR3 is CAGSLTLEDTQYF. CDR3 coding DNA: TGTGCCGGCAGTTTAACGCTTGAAGATACGCAGTATTTT. The chain employs TRBV2 and TRBJ2-3; D call uncertain. Germline V gene sequence: CDR1 SNHLY, CDR2 FYNNEI. This CDR3 contains 13 residues.